This section outlines one TCR beta chain sequence together with its context. Antigen unknown. This sample is drawn from a study of graft-versus-host responses after intestinal transplantation. Overall study context: Transplant recipients had multivisceral, liver-intestinal, or isolated intestinal grafts. Anti-thymocyte globulin induction was given to all recipients, followed by tacrolimus and steroids for three to four years.

General study findings and limits: Ileal or blood samples showed some GvH clones first, and such clones were also found in recipient marrow. The study associated peak circulating GvH clone levels with early post-transplant HvG declines.

Some clones are missing from TCRdb's copy, which holds only in-frame ones; the method was immunoSEQ multiplex PCR. The data show some 120,000 clones, with 90% to 95% seen just once and roughly 0.24% held by the top ten. The ends were cut back, 0 bases at V and 5 bases at J, with 7 bases in the middle. This CDR3 region has 12 residues. Germline-derived CDR1 and CDR2 are GTSNPN and SVGIG (reference sequence). This TCR was sampled from a human donor who was the organ donor for an intestinal transplant. Sample: unstimulated CD4+ T cells sorted from spleen or lymph node cells, taken before transplant. The rearrangement uses TRBV30 and TRBJ2-5; D is ambiguous. DNA of the CDR3: TGTGCCTGGAGTGTACGTCTTGAGACCCAGTACTTC. It encodes CAWSVRLETQYF.